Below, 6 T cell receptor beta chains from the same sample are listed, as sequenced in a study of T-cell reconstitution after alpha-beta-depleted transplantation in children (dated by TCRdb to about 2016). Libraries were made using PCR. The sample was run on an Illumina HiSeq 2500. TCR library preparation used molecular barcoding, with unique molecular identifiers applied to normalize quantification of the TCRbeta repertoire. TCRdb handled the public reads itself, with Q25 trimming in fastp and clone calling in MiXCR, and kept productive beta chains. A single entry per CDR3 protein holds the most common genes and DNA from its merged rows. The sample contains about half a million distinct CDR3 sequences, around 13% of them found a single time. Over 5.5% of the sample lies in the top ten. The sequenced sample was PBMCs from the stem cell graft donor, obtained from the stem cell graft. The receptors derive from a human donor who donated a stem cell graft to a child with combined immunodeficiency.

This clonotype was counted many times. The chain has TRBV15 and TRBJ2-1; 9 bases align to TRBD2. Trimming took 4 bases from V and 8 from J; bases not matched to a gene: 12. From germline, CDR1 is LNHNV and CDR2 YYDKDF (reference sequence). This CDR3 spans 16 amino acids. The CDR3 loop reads CATSKLYAGGWDEQFF. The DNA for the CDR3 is TGTGCCACCAGCAAGTTGTATGCGGGAGGGTGGGATGAGCAGTTCTTC.

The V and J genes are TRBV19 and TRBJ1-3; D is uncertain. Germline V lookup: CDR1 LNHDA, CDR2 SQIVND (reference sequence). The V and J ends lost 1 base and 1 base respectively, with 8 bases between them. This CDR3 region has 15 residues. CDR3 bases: TGTGCCAGTAGTATAGCGACGGGTTCTGGAAACACCATATATTTT. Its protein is CASSIATGSGNTIYF.

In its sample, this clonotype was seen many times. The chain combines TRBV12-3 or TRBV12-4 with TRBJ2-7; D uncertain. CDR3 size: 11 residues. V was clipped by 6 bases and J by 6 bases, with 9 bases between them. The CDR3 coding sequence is TGTGCCAGCAGCTTGGGGTTCGAGCAGTACTTC. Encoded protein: CASSLGFEQYF.

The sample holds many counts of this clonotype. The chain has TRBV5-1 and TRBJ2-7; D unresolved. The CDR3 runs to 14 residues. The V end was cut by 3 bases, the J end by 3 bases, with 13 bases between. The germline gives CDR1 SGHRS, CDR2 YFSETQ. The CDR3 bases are TGCGCCAGCAGCTCGGCGACTGGATACTACGAGCAGTACTTC. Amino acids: CASSSATGYYEQYF. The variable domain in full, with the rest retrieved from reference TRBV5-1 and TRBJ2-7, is KAGVTQTPRYLIKTRGQQVTLSCSPISGHRSVSWYQQTPGQGLQFLFEYFSETQRNKGNFPGRFSGRQFSNSRSEMNVSTLELGDSALYLCASSSATGYYEQYFGPGTRLTVT.

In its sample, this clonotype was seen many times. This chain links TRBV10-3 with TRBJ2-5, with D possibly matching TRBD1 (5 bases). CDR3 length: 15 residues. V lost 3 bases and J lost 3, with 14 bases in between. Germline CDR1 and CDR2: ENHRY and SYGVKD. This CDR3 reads CAISEGQGWKETQYF. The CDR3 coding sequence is TGTGCCATCAGTGAAGGTCAGGGATGGAAAGAGACCCAGTACTTC.

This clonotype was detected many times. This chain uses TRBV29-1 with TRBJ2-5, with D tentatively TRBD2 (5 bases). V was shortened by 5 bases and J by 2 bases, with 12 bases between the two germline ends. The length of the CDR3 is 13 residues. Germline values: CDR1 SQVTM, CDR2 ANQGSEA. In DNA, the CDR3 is TGCAGCGTTATTTATTCGGGACAAGAGACCCAGTACTTC. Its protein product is CSVIYSGQETQYF.